Listed below are T cell receptor beta chains from one sample, sequenced in a study of post-analysis software for immune sequencing data. TCRdb itself ran the PCR reads through MiXCR, one entry per CDR3 protein. Of about 460,000 distinct CDR3 sequences in the sample, roughly 45% are singletons; the top ten hold over 10%. Sequenced input: blood. The receptor source for this set is a girl between 10 and 17 years old with multiple sclerosis. CDR3s include the opening cysteine and the closing phenylalanine or tryptophan. A D gene is named only where the DNA matches it firmly. Clone size, where shown, is once, few, many, or a class for clones that have expanded.

clone size	D gene	V gene	J gene	CDR3 protein	CDR3 DNA
once	.	TRBV28	TRBJ2-3	CASSRDLGDTQYF	TGTGCCAGCAGTCGGGACTTGGGGGATACGCAGTATTTT
.	TRBD1	TRBV10-3	TRBJ1-6	CAISSGGADSPLHF	TGTGCCATCAGTTCAGGGGGCGCGGATTCACCCCTCCACTTT
.	TRBD1	TRBV20-1	TRBJ2-3	CSAKGASTDTQYF	TGCAGTGCTAAGGGGGCTAGCACAGATACGCAGTATTTT
few	.	TRBV7-9	TRBJ1-2	CASSSTVVNGYTF	TGTGCCAGCAGCTCGACAGTAGTAAATGGCTACACCTTC
.	.	TRBV7-2	TRBJ2-5	CASSLSQQQYF	TGTGCCAGCAGCTTAAGTCAGCAGCAGTACTTC
.	TRBD1	TRBV6-6	TRBJ1-2	CASRGTGINYGYTF	TGTGCCAGCAGAGGGACAGGGATTAACTATGGCTACACCTTC
.	.	TRBV25-1	TRBJ1-6	CASSDPSNSPLHF	TGTGCCAGCAGTGATCCAAGTAATTCACCCCTCCACTTT
.	.	TRBV28	TRBJ1-5	CASSRGAGANQPQHF	TGTGCCAGCAGCCGTGGGGCGGGGGCCAACCAGCCCCAGCATTTT
.	TRBD1	TRBV9	TRBJ2-5	CASSAGPGQGQETQYF	TGTGCCAGCAGCGCGGGACCGGGACAGGGGCAAGAGACCCAGTACTTC
few	.	TRBV20-1	TRBJ2-7	CSARRLDHYEQYF	TGCAGTGCTAGACGGCTGGATCACTACGAGCAGTACTTC